Listed here are 4 T cell receptor beta chains from one sample, sequenced in a study of blood T cell repertoires in COVID-19. TCRdb's table, derived via immunoSEQ multiplex PCR, lists solely in-frame clones and lacks some. The top ten clones hold around 4.8% of a sample with fewer than 350,000 clones, around 90% of them seen once. The sample comprised PBMCs or T cells enriched from blood (not recorded which). The receptor source for this set is a man aged 55 to 70 who had recovered from COVID-19.

This rearrangement joins TRBV19 to TRBJ1-1; no clear D gene. The CDR3 is made up of 12 amino acids. Trimming stripped 5 bases from V and 5 bases from J, with 9 bases between. Germline V CDR1 and CDR2: LNHDA, SQIVND (reference sequence). The CDR3: CASSFERTEAFF. CDR3 bases: TGTGCCAGTAGTTTCGAGAGGACTGAAGCTTTCTTT.

This CDR3 reads CATSRAGTSNTGELFF. The DNA for the CDR3 is TGTGCCACCAGCAGAGCCGGGACTAGCAACACCGGGGAGCTGTTTTTT. The V and J genes are TRBV15 and TRBJ2-2, with TRBD2 matching over 9 bases. CDR3 size: 16 residues. V dropped 1 base and J dropped 2; count of bases not matched to a gene: 2. The germline gives CDR1 LNHNV, CDR2 YYDKDF (reference sequence).

V usage is TRBV24-1 and J usage is TRBJ2-1; the match to TRBD2 covers 10 bases. After removal of 4 bases from V and 7 bases from J, the junction contained 9 bases not matched to a gene. Germline loops: CDR1 KGHDR, CDR2 SFDVKD. The CDR3 covers 16 residues. The CDR3 region has the DNA TGTGCCACCAGTGACTCAACCGGGACTAGCGTAAATGAGCAGTTCTTC. Translating it yields CATSDSTGTSVNEQFF.

A note on this clone: Other DNA sequences in this sample translate to the same CDR3. The chain couples TRBV7-9 to TRBJ2-7; a weak D match, TRBD2 (5 bases). Deletions cut 1 base from V and 2 bases from J, with 9 bases between. Germline CDR1 and CDR2: SEHNR and FQNEAQ (reference sequence). The length of the CDR3 is 14 residues. The CDR3 region is CASSLGTGTYEQYF. CDR3 nucleotide sequence: TGTGCCAGCAGCTTAGGGACGGGAACCTACGAGCAGTACTTC.